This passage covers 16 T cell receptor beta chains from one sample sequenced in a study of blood T cell repertoires in COVID-19. Profiled with immunoSEQ multiplex PCR; TCRdb holds only in-frame clones, not every one. Here the sample spans about 220,000 clones, more than 85% being singletons. Specimen: peripheral blood. These receptors were obtained from a man aged 40-49 years with acute or convalescent COVID-19.

The chain joins TRBV5-1 to TRBJ2-6; no firm D call. The CDR3 consists of 16 residues. V lost 0 bases and J lost 2, with 9 bases in between. Germline V gives CDR1 SGHRS, CDR2 YFSETQ. CDR3 region: CASSLVPGAGANVLTF. In nucleotides, the CDR3 is TGCGCCAGCAGCTTGGTGCCTGGAGCTGGGGCCAACGTCCTGACTTTC. Full variable domain (outside the CDR3, taken from reference TRBV5-1 and TRBJ2-6): KAGVTQTPRYLIKTRGQQVTLSCSPISGHRSVSWYQQTPGQGLQFLFEYFSETQRNKGNFPGRFSGRQFSNSRSEMNVSTLELGDSALYLCASSLVPGAGANVLTFGAGSRLTVL.

This clone has only a few counts. The genes are TRBV6-5 and TRBJ1-1, with 8 bases aligning to TRBD1. V lost 10 bases to trimming and J lost 0 bases; unmatched junction nucleotides: 4. The CDR3 contains 13 residues. CDR1 is MNHEY and CDR2 is SVGAGI in the germline V gene. CDR3 in amino acids: CATKDRVNTEAFF. In DNA, the CDR3 is TGTGCCACCAAGGACAGGGTGAACACTGAAGCTTTCTTT.

The chain links TRBV19 to TRBJ1-4; tentatively, D is TRBD1 (5 bases). This CDR3 spans 15 amino acids. Trimming cost V 7 bases and J 7 bases, with 19 bases left between them. Germline values: CDR1 LNHDA, CDR2 SQIVND (reference sequence). Here the CDR3 reads CASTFPGGDSEKLFF. Written as DNA, the CDR3 is TGTGCCAGTACCTTCCCTGGGGGGGACTCTGAAAAACTGTTTTTT.

The gene calls are TRBV5-1 and TRBJ2-3; TRBD2 matches at 15 bases. This CDR3 has 20 amino acids. After removal of 4 bases from V and 3 bases from J, the junction contained 15 bases not matched to a gene. Germline CDR1 reads SGHRS; CDR2 reads YFSETQ. The CDR3 spells CASSPNGGLAGGVWTDTQYF. DNA of the CDR3: TGCGCCAGCAGCCCCAACGGGGGACTAGCGGGGGGTGTGTGGACAGATACGCAGTATTTT.

This clone was detected only once. The V and J genes are TRBV6-5 and TRBJ2-3; TRBD2 matches at 8 bases. The germline CDR1 and CDR2 sequences are MNHEY and SVGAGI. Trimming at V came to 2 bases and at J to 3 bases, leaving 1 base not matched to a gene. This CDR3 is 14 amino acids long. Here the CDR3 DNA reads TGTGCCAGCAGTTACGAGCGGGGGACAGATACGCAGTATTTT. Residues: CASSYERGTDTQYF.

The chain has TRBV7-9 and TRBJ2-5, with TRBD1 matching 7 bases. V shed 5 bases and J 2 bases; nucleotides not matched to a gene: 8. CDR1 SEHNR and CDR2 FQNEAQ come from the germline V gene (reference sequence). This CDR3 spans 15 amino acids. The CDR3 reads CASSRQGSQQETQYF. The CDR3 DNA sequence: TGTGCCAGCAGCCGACAGGGTTCACAACAAGAGACCCAGTACTTC.

This clone was seen only a few times. The CDR3 loop is CASSKLRGSFTGELFF. In DNA, the CDR3 is TGTGCCAGCAGCAAACTCAGGGGTAGTTTCACCGGGGAGCTGTTTTTT. The rearrangement joins TRBV5-8 to TRBJ2-2; possible D gene TRBD1, 6 bases. There are 16 residues in the CDR3. V was trimmed by 4 bases and J by 4 bases, leaving 17 bases between them. Germline CDR1 SGHTS, CDR2 YDEGEE.

The chain is built from TRBV5-1 and TRBJ2-1; 8 bases line up with TRBD2. CDR3 size: 15 residues. Germline loops: CDR1 SGHRS, CDR2 YFSETQ. With 0 bases clipped from V and 3 bases from J, the junction kept 2 bases outside the gene matches. The CDR3 protein is CASSLDGRGYNEQFF. The CDR3 DNA reads TGCGCCAGCAGCTTGGACGGGAGGGGCTACAATGAGCAGTTCTTC.

The chain is built from TRBV6-5 and TRBJ2-5; 8 nucleotides align to TRBD2. CDR3 length: 14 amino acids. Germline-derived CDR1 and CDR2 are MNHEY and SVGAGI. V lost 6 bases, J lost 5 bases, and 8 bases stayed unmatched. As DNA, the CDR3 is TGTGCCAGCAGAATTCGGGGGGGCGGGGAGACCCAGTACTTC. Translating gives CASRIRGGGETQYF.

The V and J genes are TRBV6-5 and TRBJ1-3; D is uncertain. V shed 10 bases and J shed 7 bases, with 14 bases lying between them. Per germline, CDR1 MNHEY and CDR2 SVGAGI. This CDR3 region has 12 residues. The CDR3 sequence is CATRRGGNTIYF. The CDR3 DNA reads TGTGCCACCAGGCGGGGAGGGAACACCATATATTTT.

The CDR3 here is CASSHGGASYEQYF. The CDR3 nucleotides read TGTGCCAGCAGCCACGGCGGGGCCTCCTACGAGCAGTACTTC. The chain is built from TRBV3-1 (or the pseudogene TRBV3-2) and TRBJ2-7; a weak D match, TRBD2 (6 bases). This CDR3 comprises 14 residues. The V and J ends lost 3 bases and 0 bases respectively, with 9 bases between them. Per the germline V gene, CDR1 is LGHDT and CDR2 is YNNKEL (reference sequence).

The chain links TRBV10-3 to TRBJ1-4; the D gene is possibly TRBD1 (5 bases). Germline V lookup: CDR1 ENHRY, CDR2 SYGVKD. The CDR3 is 14 residues long. Deletions cut 0 bases from V and 4 bases from J, with 6 bases between. CDR3 nucleotides: TGTGCCATCAGTGAGTCCCAGGGTAATGAAAAACTGTTTTTT. This sequence encodes CAISESQGNEKLFF.

The V and J genes are TRBV2 and TRBJ2-1, with 9 bases that match TRBD2. This CDR3 comprises 15 residues. With 6 bases clipped from V and 6 bases from J, the junction kept 9 bases outside the gene matches. The germline V gene encodes CDR1 SNHLY and CDR2 FYNNEI. CDR3 region: CASRVLAGVGNEQFF. Here the CDR3 DNA reads TGTGCCAGCAGGGTCTTAGCGGGAGTTGGCAATGAGCAGTTCTTC.

This clone appeared once. The chain uses TRBV18 and TRBJ1-5; D may be TRBD1 (6 bases). The germline V and J ends were trimmed by 1 base and 4 bases, with 14 bases remaining between them. This CDR3 contains 16 residues. The germline V gene encodes CDR1 KGHSH and CDR2 LQKENI. The CDR3 DNA sequence: TGTGCCAGCTCACCACGGGGGCCAGCTACTAATCAGCCCCAGCATTTT. Translation: CASSPRGPATNQPQHF.

The chain has TRBV5-1 and TRBJ2-2; 10 bases match TRBD1. CDR1 is SGHRS and CDR2 is YFSETQ in the germline V gene. The CDR3 runs to 16 residues. The junction had 6 bases not matched to a gene; V was cut back by 4 bases and J by 3 bases. The chain's CDR3 is CASSISTGGYTGELFF. CDR3 nucleotide sequence: TGCGCCAGCAGCATTTCGACAGGGGGCTACACCGGGGAGCTGTTTTTT.

J is TRBJ1-2 and V is TRBV7-2; a weak D match, TRBD1 (5 bases). Trimming shortened V by 4 bases and J by 5 bases, and 17 bases separated the two germline ends. Germline CDR1 is SGHTA and CDR2 is FQGNSA. This CDR3 has 15 residues. The DNA of the CDR3 is TGTGCCAGCAGCTCGGCCTTGATAGGGGCTTATGGCTACACCTTC. Encoded protein: CASSSALIGAYGYTF. The entire variable domain, with the rest obtained from reference TRBV7-2 and TRBJ1-2, is as follows: GAGVSQSPSNKVTEKGKDVELRCDPISGHTALYWYRQSLGQGLEFLIYFQGNSAPDKSGLPSDRFSAERTGGSVSTLTIQRTQQEDSAVYLCASSSALIGAYGYTFGSGTRLTVV.